This T cell receptor (beta chain) came from a study of cytomegalovirus exposure and HLA in healthy donors. The germline V gene has CDR1 LNHDA and CDR2 SQIVND (reference sequence). Losses at the gene ends were 7 bases for V and 5 bases for J; bases not matched to a gene: 7. The CDR3 consists of 14 residues. PCR employed 60 Vbeta and 13 Jbeta primers. Produced via immunoSEQ multiplex PCR; TCRdb's table is partial and in-frame only. Recorded here are over 120,000 clones; the top ten clones represent approximately 0.88%. The V gene is TRBV19, the J gene TRBJ2-1, with TRBD2 matching over 8 bases. Sequenced sample: PBMCs. This sequence originates from a male donor in good health and CMV-seronegative. CDR3 nucleotide sequence: TGTGCCAGTATCAGGGGACTAGATAACAATGAGCAGTTCTTC. Translated: CASIRGLDNNEQFF.